The 22 T cell receptor beta chains below were found in one sample sequenced in a study of OX40 agonist ivuxolimab in advanced cancers. Profiling relied on immunoSEQ multiplex PCR, and the TCRdb table lists in-frame clones only, not all of them. Of over 50,000 clones in the sample, around 90% are singletons; the top ten hold 20% to 25%. Material: CD4+ or CD8+ T cells sorted from blood, obtained in a trial of the OX40 agonist ivuxolimab. All receptors come from an adult with an advanced solid tumor such as melanoma, head and neck, liver or kidney cancer.

The chain is built from TRBV5-1 and TRBJ2-7; no firm D call. The V gene lost 1 base and the J gene lost 1 base, with 9 bases spanning the gap. The CDR3 sequence is 14 residues long. Germline-derived CDR1 and CDR2 are SGHRS and YFSETQ. The CDR3, as DNA: TGCGCCAGCAGCTTGTATTACAGTTCCTACGAGCAGTACTTC. This sequence encodes CASSLYYSSYEQYF.

The chain uses TRBV4-1 and TRBJ1-5, with D unclear. Trimming stripped 4 bases from V and 2 bases from J, with 12 bases between. Germline loops: CDR1 MGHRA, CDR2 YSYEKL. The CDR3 consists of 15 residues. The CDR3 DNA reads TGCGCCAGCAGCCGTACGGGGAGTGGCAATCAGCCCCAGCATTTT. It specifies CASSRTGSGNQPQHF.

The V gene is TRBV27, the J gene TRBJ1-1; possible D gene TRBD1, 5 bases. The germline V gene has CDR1 MNHEY and CDR2 SMNVEV (reference sequence). CDR3 length equals 14 residues. V was pared by 2 bases and J by 1 base, with 8 bases between. The CDR3 reads CASSLGQSNTEAFF. The DNA of the CDR3 is TGTGCCAGCAGTTTAGGACAATCGAACACTGAAGCTTTCTTT.

The rearrangement uses TRBV4-2 and TRBJ2-5, with 7 bases aligning to TRBD1. V shed 4 bases, J shed 5 bases, and the junction held 4 bases outside the gene matches. The CDR3 sequence is 13 residues long. Germline values: CDR1 LGHNA, CDR2 YNFKEQ. As DNA, the CDR3 is TGTGCCAGCAGCCTTCGACAGGGCGAGACCCAGTACTTC. Protein sequence: CASSLRQGETQYF.

The rearrangement links TRBV18 to TRBJ2-5; 10 nucleotides line up with TRBD2. Germline CDR1 and CDR2: KGHSH and LQKENI. The CDR3 has 16 residues. The V gene end was trimmed by 0 bases and the J gene end by 5 bases; junction bases not matched to a gene: 6. The CDR3 coding sequence is TGTGCCAGCTCACCACCGACTAGCGGGTTCTCTGAGACCCAGTACTTC. Translation: CASSPPTSGFSETQYF.

The rearrangement joins TRBV7-2 to TRBJ2-7; no clear D. Germline V CDR1 and CDR2: SGHTA, FQGNSA. The CDR3 totals 15 residues. V lost 7 bases to trimming and J lost 6 bases, with 22 bases between them. Here the CDR3 reads CASISYETGVSEQYF. The CDR3 nucleotides read TGTGCCAGCATTTCTTATGAGACTGGAGTCAGCGAGCAGTACTTC.

The rearrangement joins TRBV6-5 to TRBJ2-5; TRBD1 is a possible D gene (6 bases). V lost 0 bases to trimming and J lost 4 bases, with 12 bases between them. The CDR3 runs 15 residues. CDR1 and CDR2 (germline): MNHEY, SVGAGI. This CDR3 reads CASSYSRDTPETQYF. In DNA form, the CDR3 reads TGTGCCAGCAGTTACTCTCGGGACACCCCAGAGACCCAGTACTTC.

The chain uses TRBV4-1 and TRBJ2-1, with 10 bases fitting TRBD2. The length of the CDR3 is 15 residues. Trimming cost V 4 bases and J 7 bases; bases outside gene matches: 7. CDR1 is MGHRA and CDR2 is YSYEKL in the germline V gene. The CDR3 bases are TGCGCCAGCAGCCTCGGGCCTAGCGGGAGTAATGAGCAGTTCTTC. Protein: CASSLGPSGSNEQFF.

This clone appeared once. The chain uses TRBV2 and TRBJ2-2; the match to TRBD1 covers 9 bases. Germline values: CDR1 SNHLY, CDR2 FYNNEI. Losses at the gene ends were 5 bases for V and 7 bases for J; bases not matched to a gene: 8. This CDR3 is built from 15 residues. The CDR3 DNA sequence: TGTGCCAGCAGTTCCCGGGACAGGGATAACGGGGAGCTGTTTTTT. It specifies CASSSRDRDNGELFF.

The chain is built from TRBV7-9 and TRBJ2-2, with a tentative D call TRBD2 (5 bases). Germline CDR1 reads SEHNR; CDR2 reads FQNEAQ (reference sequence). The CDR3 runs to 13 residues. Trimming shortened V by 5 bases and J by 8 bases, and 12 bases separated the two germline ends. The CDR3 DNA is TGTGCCAGCAGCCAGCGGCTAGGGGGGGAGCTGTTTTTT. Translated, it gives CASSQRLGGELFF.

On this clone: The same CDR3 also results from other DNA sequences found in this sample. This chain connects TRBV2 to TRBJ2-1; D is undetermined. V was cut by 8 bases and J by 7 bases, with 6 bases left in between. Germline CDR1 and CDR2: SNHLY and FYNNEI. This CDR3 region has 10 residues. The CDR3 nucleotides are TGTGCCAGCCGATATAATGAGCAGTTCTTC. It yields the protein CASRYNEQFF.

CDR3 sequence (DNA): TGTGCCAGCAGTTTGCCTTTATACGAGCAGTACTTC. Protein sequence: CASSLPLYEQYF. V is TRBV28 and J is TRBJ2-7; D is ambiguous. The CDR3 runs 12 residues. V lost 3 bases and J lost 4, with 7 bases in between. The germline CDR1 and CDR2 sequences are MDHEN and SYDVKM.

The rearrangement joins TRBV27 to TRBJ2-3; D remains ambiguous. The germline V gene has CDR1 MNHEY and CDR2 SMNVEV (reference sequence). The CDR3 sequence is 14 residues long. V was trimmed by 5 bases and J by 2 bases, leaving 11 bases between them. DNA for the CDR3: TGTGCCAGCAGTCAAGCTAGAGTCACAGATACGCAGTATTTT. Protein product: CASSQARVTDTQYF.

The chain is built from TRBV9 and TRBJ1-5; D call uncertain. The germline V gene encodes CDR1 SGDLS and CDR2 YYNGEE. Between the trimmed V and J ends, which lost 0 bases and 6 bases, there was a span of 7 bases. This CDR3 spans 13 amino acids. CDR3 sequence reads: CASSVGRGQPQHF. In DNA, the CDR3 is TGTGCCAGCAGCGTAGGTAGAGGTCAGCCCCAGCATTTT.

V is TRBV25-1 and J is TRBJ2-7; unclear D gene. Germline CDR1 is MGHDK and CDR2 is SYGVNS. Between the trimmed V and J ends, which lost 1 base and 4 bases, there was a span of 2 bases. The CDR3 spans 11 residues. CDR3 loop: CASSESYEQYF. The CDR3 DNA sequence: TGTGCCAGCAGTGAATCGTACGAGCAGTACTTC.

The sample holds a few counts of this clone. The V gene is TRBV19, the J gene TRBJ2-1; 8 bases are shared with TRBD1. Germline V gene sequence: CDR1 LNHDA, CDR2 SQIVND (reference sequence). V shed 6 bases, J shed 4 bases, and the junction held 2 bases outside the gene matches. The CDR3 sequence is 13 residues long. The CDR3 bases are TGTGCCAGTAGCTACAGGGGGTACAATGAGCAGTTCTTC. It specifies CASSYRGYNEQFF. Complete variable domain (other parts from reference TRBV19 and TRBJ2-1): DGGITQSPKYLFRKEGQNVTLSCEQNLNHDAMYWYRQDPGQGLRLIYYSQIVNDFQKGDIAEGYSVSREKKESFPLTVTSAQKNPTAFYLCASSYRGYNEQFFGPGTRLTVL.

The chain recombines TRBV28 with TRBJ2-7, with 10 positions matching TRBD2. CDR3 length: 16 residues. Germline V gene sequence: CDR1 MDHEN, CDR2 SYDVKM. V lost 2 bases to trimming and J lost 4 bases; unmatched junction nucleotides: 8. The CDR3: CASSLGYQTSGYEQYF. The CDR3, as DNA: TGTGCCAGCAGTTTAGGGTATCAGACTAGCGGGTACGAGCAGTACTTC.

The J gene is TRBJ2-5, the V gene TRBV6-6, with TRBD2 as a possible D gene (6 bases). Germline V lookup: CDR1 MNHNY, CDR2 SVGAGI (reference sequence). The V and J ends lost 2 bases and 2 bases respectively, with 9 bases between them. This CDR3 comprises 14 residues. CDR3 in amino acids: CASSYTAGQETQYF. As DNA, the CDR3 is TGTGCCAGCAGTTACACGGCGGGGCAAGAGACCCAGTACTTC.

The chain uses TRBV7-2 and TRBJ2-7, with TRBD1 matching over 10 bases. Unmatched junction bases numbered 3, after V lost 4 bases and J lost 3 bases. Germline CDR1 and CDR2: SGHTA and FQGNSA. The CDR3 length is 14 residues. Written as DNA, the CDR3 is TGTGCCAGCAGCTCCCGGGACAGGGGCTACGAGCAGTACTTC. This translates into CASSSRDRGYEQYF.

J is TRBJ2-3 and V is TRBV2; TRBD1 matches at 7 bases. Trimming at V came to 10 bases and at J to 0 bases, leaving 7 bases not matched to a gene. Germline CDR1 and CDR2: SNHLY and FYNNEI. The CDR3 spans 14 residues. CDR3 nucleotide sequence: TGTGCCAACTACCGGGACAGAAGCACAGATACGCAGTATTTT. Protein product: CANYRDRSTDTQYF.

The J gene is TRBJ2-7, the V gene TRBV4-1; D is unclear. CDR3 length equals 12 residues. Per the germline V gene, CDR1 is MGHRA and CDR2 is YSYEKL. Trimming removed 1 base from V and 5 bases from J, with 6 bases in between. The CDR3: CASSQAGNEQYF. The CDR3 bases are TGCGCCAGCAGCCAAGCTGGGAACGAGCAGTACTTC.

CDR3 in amino acids: CASSLGTGGLTDTQYF. CDR3 coding DNA: TGTGCCAGCAGCCTTGGAACAGGGGGGCTCACAGATACGCAGTATTTT. The chain employs TRBV14 and TRBJ2-3; 8 bases align to TRBD1. The CDR3 is 16 amino acids. V lost 4 bases and J lost 2; bases outside the gene matches: 8. The germline CDR1 and CDR2 sequences are SGHDN and FVKESK.